Below, one T cell receptor beta chain is given with its context. Its specificity is unknown. Included in the TCR beta cDNA libraries were unique molecular identifiers. Some 500,000 cDNA molecules came from around 1 to 9.1 million T cells. One entry per CDR3 protein, called by TCRdb with MiXCR from the PCR reads. The table includes fewer than 900,000 distinct CDR3 sequences, around 42% detected once. The CDR3 contains 16 residues. The V gene lost 7 bases and the J gene lost 0 bases, with 19 bases spanning the gap. The germline CDR1 and CDR2 sequences are SGHTA and FQGTGA. These data originate in a study of post-analysis software for immune sequencing data. Across the whole study: The study covered relapsing-remitting, secondary progressive and progressive-relapsing courses of multiple sclerosis.

Study-level points and caveats: Pronounced co-clustering by F measure was evident among identically batched samples. There was significantly lower normalized Chao1 diversity in multiple sclerosis patients than in controls. Five or six TRBV segments, TRBV5-6, TRBV5-1 and TRBV20-1 among them, were found more frequent in patients than controls.

The origin of this receptor is a girl aged 10-17 years with multiple sclerosis. Material: blood. The chain joins TRBV7-3 to TRBJ2-7; maybe TRBD2 (5 bases). The DNA for the CDR3 is TGTGCCAGCATCCCCCGTCAAGACTACCACTCCTACGAGCAGTACTTC. Translating it yields CASIPRQDYHSYEQYF.